The 10 T cell receptor beta chains presented below share a single source sample, sequenced in a study of human T cells and chemical hapten exposure. The library labeled individual cDNA molecules by adding unique molecular identifiers to them. MiXCR, applied by TCRdb to the reads, yields one record per CDR3 protein. The sample shows about 120,000 distinct CDR3 sequences, approximately 9.3% of them seen only once. Extraction yielded total RNA from whole blood (unfractionated). The sample comprised whole blood. The receptors were gathered from a human donor in good health. Some clones in this sample may be carry-over from other donors' samples.

This clonotype was seen a few times. The V gene is TRBV7-9, the J gene TRBJ1-4; D possibly corresponds to TRBD1 (5 bases). This CDR3 is 14 amino acids long. Germline V gives CDR1 SEHNR, CDR2 FQNEAQ (reference sequence). Trimming pared 1 base from V and 11 bases from J, leaving 14 bases between. The CDR3 loop is CASSLDWQGWKLFF. The DNA of the CDR3 is TGTGCCAGCAGCTTAGATTGGCAGGGATGGAAACTGTTTTTT.

This clonotype came up a few times. The chain carries TRBV6-2 or TRBV6-3 and TRBJ1-1, with D tentatively TRBD1 (6 bases). The CDR3 spans 13 residues. Trimming took off 5 bases at V and 3 bases at J, with 10 bases between the two ends. Germline V CDR1 and CDR2: MNHEY, SVGEGT. This chain's CDR3 is CASSQGLYTEAFF. CDR3 sequence (DNA): TGTGCCAGCAGTCAGGGGTTGTACACTGAAGCTTTCTTT.

This clonotype turned up a few times. The V call is TRBV6-5, the J call TRBJ1-2; unclear D gene. The V and J ends lost 2 bases and 1 base respectively, with 17 bases between them. Germline CDR1 and CDR2: MNHEY and SVGAGI. CDR3 length: 17 amino acids. The CDR3 bases are TGTGCCAGCAGTTACCATCAGAGTGGACGGAGTAACTATGGCTACACCTTC. Its translation: CASSYHQSGRSNYGYTF.

The genes are TRBV10-3 and TRBJ2-1; 10 positions match TRBD2. Germline lookup yields CDR1 ENHRY and CDR2 SYGVKD. Trimming at V came to 3 bases and at J to 6 bases, leaving 5 bases not matched to a gene. This CDR3 region has 15 residues. CDR3 loop: CAISDSGGAGNEQFF. DNA of the CDR3: TGTGCCATCAGTGACAGCGGGGGGGCAGGCAATGAGCAGTTCTTC.

This clonotype occurred a few times. The chain joins TRBV7-6 to TRBJ2-5, with 7 bases identical to TRBD1. With V trimmed by 2 bases and J by 3 bases, 6 bases remained unmatched. The CDR3 has 15 residues. Germline V lookup: CDR1 SGHVS, CDR2 FNYEAQ. CDR3 in amino acids: CASSLTGQAEETQYF. CDR3 nucleotide sequence: TGTGCCAGCAGCTTAACCGGACAGGCCGAAGAGACCCAGTACTTC.

The V and J genes are TRBV9 and TRBJ2-4; D call uncertain. CDR1 and CDR2 from the germline V gene are SGDLS and YYNGEE. Deletions cut 4 bases from V and 0 bases from J, with 11 bases between. The length of the CDR3 is 15 residues. The CDR3 sequence: CASSPAGEAKNIQYF. In DNA, the CDR3 is TGTGCCAGCAGCCCAGCCGGAGAAGCCAAAAACATTCAGTACTTC.

This clonotype has more than one count but fewer than ten. The rearrangement joins TRBV29-1 to TRBJ2-3, with unresolved D. The V gene lost 6 bases and the J gene lost 2 bases, with 12 bases spanning the gap. From germline, CDR1 is SQVTM and CDR2 ANQGSEA. The CDR3 is made up of 13 amino acids. The CDR3: CSVDGENTDTQYF. For the CDR3, the DNA is TGCAGCGTCGACGGCGAGAACACAGATACGCAGTATTTT.

This clonotype came up many times. This sequence joins TRBV27 and TRBJ2-7, with 9 bases matching TRBD2. V was pared by 0 bases and J by 2 bases, with 17 bases of the junction left unmatched. CDR1 is MNHEY, CDR2 SMNVEV, per germline (reference sequence). The CDR3 has 20 amino acids. The CDR3 here is CASSLSLGSGGLAGPYEQYF. The CDR3 region has the DNA TGTGCCAGCAGTTTATCTCTGGGAAGTGGGGGGCTAGCGGGACCCTACGAGCAGTACTTC.

The chain has TRBV7-3 and TRBJ2-7; 7 nucleotides match TRBD2. The CDR3 covers 15 residues. The junction had 11 bases not matched to a gene; V was cut back by 6 bases and J by 3 bases. Per germline, CDR1 SGHTA and CDR2 FQGTGA. In DNA form, the CDR3 reads TGTGCCAGCAGTACCGGGCCAGCGGGGCTCTACGAGCAGTACTTC. It specifies CASSTGPAGLYEQYF.

In its sample, this clonotype was seen many times. The rearrangement uses TRBV9 and TRBJ2-2, with 10 bases identical to TRBD1. Germline V gives CDR1 SGDLS, CDR2 YYNGEE. The CDR3 extends over 16 amino acids. J was trimmed by 8 bases and V by 0 bases; bases with no gene match: 7. For the CDR3, the DNA is TGTGCCAGCAGCGTAGCCGGGACAGGGGTGGTTGGGGAGCTGTTTTTT. This codes for CASSVAGTGVVGELFF.